The clone carrying this TCR beta chain was recorded many times. Here immunoSEQ multiplex PCR was the method, and the copy in TCRdb shows in-frame clones only, minus some. Among about 270,000 clones, 81% were seen once, and the ten largest hold around 2.9%. This sample is drawn from a study of blood T cell repertoires in COVID-19. Study as a whole: COVID-19 samples from acute and convalescent phases originated in the United States, Italy and Spain.

Germline trimming cut 4 bases from V and 2 bases from J; bases unmatched to any gene: 14. This CDR3 is built from 19 residues. Germline CDR1 and CDR2: MNHEY and SVGEGT. This TCR came from a woman aged 60-70 years with active or convalescent COVID-19. Material for sequencing was peripheral blood. This chain links TRBV6-2 or TRBV6-3 with TRBJ2-2, with 9 bases identical to TRBD1. The CDR3, as DNA: TGTGCCAGCAGTTTACCCCTAGCCGGGACAGGGATTAACACCGGGGAGCTGTTTTTT. As protein: CASSLPLAGTGINTGELFF.